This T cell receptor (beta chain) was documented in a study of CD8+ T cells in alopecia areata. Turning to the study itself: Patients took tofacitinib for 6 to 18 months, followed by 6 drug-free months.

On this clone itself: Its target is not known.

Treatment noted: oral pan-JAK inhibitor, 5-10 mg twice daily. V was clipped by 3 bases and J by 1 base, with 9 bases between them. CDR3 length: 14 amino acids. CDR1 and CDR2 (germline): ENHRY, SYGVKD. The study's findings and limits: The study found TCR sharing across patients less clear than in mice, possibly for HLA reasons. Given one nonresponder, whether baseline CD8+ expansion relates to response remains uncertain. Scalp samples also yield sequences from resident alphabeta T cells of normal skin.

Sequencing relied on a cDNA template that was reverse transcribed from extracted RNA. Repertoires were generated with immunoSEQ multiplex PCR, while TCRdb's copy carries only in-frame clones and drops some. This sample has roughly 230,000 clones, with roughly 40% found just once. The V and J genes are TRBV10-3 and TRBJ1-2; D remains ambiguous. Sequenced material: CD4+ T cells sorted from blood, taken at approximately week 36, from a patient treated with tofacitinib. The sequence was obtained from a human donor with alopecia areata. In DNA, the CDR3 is TGTGCCATCAGTGAACCATCAGATAACTATGGCTACACCTTC. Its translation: CAISEPSDNYGYTF.